This T cell receptor beta chain was documented in a study of T cell clones after liver transplantation. This CDR3 spans 14 amino acids. Per germline, CDR1 SGHVS and CDR2 FNYEAQ. The junction had 12 bases not matched to a gene; V was cut back by 5 bases and J by 14 bases. This table comes from immunoSEQ multiplex PCR, and its TCRdb copy is limited to in-frame clones, with some not included. In the table there are tens of thousands of clones, about 70% of which are singletons. Here the sequenced sample was CD4+ T cells from blood, taken at the 22-month timepoint. The receptor's source is a human patient who received a liver transplant. The graft donor may be the source of some T cells. The chain has TRBV7-6 and TRBJ1-6; TRBD1 matches at 7 bases. The CDR3 DNA is TGTGCCAGCAGCCCCTCCCCAGGGACAGATACCCTCCACTTT. This translates into CASSPSPGTDTLHF.